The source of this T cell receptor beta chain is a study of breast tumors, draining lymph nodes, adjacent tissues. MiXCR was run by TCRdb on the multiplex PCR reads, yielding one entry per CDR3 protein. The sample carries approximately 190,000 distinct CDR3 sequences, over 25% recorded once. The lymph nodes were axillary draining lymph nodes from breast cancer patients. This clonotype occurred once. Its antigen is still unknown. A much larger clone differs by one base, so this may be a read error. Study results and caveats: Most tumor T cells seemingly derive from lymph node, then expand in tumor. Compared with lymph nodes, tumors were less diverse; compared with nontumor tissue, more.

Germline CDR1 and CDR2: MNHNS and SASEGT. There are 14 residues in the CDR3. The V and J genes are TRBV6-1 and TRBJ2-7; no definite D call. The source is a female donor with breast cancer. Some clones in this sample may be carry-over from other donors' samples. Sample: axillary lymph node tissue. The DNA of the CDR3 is TGTGCCTGCAGTGAACCCAGCCCGTCCTACGAGCAGTACTTC. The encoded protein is CACSEPSPSYEQYF.